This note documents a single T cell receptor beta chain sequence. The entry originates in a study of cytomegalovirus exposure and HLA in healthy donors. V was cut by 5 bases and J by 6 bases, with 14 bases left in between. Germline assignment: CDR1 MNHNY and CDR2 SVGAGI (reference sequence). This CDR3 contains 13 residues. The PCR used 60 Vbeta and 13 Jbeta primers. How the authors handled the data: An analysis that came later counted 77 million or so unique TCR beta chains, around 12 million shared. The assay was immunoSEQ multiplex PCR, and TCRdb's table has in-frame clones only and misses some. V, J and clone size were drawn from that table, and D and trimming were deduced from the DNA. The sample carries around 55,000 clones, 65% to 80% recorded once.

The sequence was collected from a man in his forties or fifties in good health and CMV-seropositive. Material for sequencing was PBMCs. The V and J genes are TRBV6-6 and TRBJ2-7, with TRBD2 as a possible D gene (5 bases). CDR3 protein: CASSLDSSTEQYF. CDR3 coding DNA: TGTGCCAGCAGTCTGGACTCTTCTACCGAGCAGTACTTC.